The 26 T cell receptor beta chains below come from one sample, sequenced in a study of tumor and adjacent non-tumor tissue in lung cancer. A modified ARM-PCR protocol with three rounds of nested PCR amplified TCRbeta. TCRdb redid the calling of the multiplex PCR reads with MiXCR, one entry per CDR3 protein. Among about 93,000 distinct CDR3 sequences listed, 67% were seen once. This sample's RNA came from whole unsorted tissue. The specimen was lung tumor tissue. These receptors originate from a man in his sixties with non-small cell lung cancer.

With respect to this clonotype: In this CDR3 the conserved last residue, phenylalanine or tryptophan, is missing, so a read error is likely. V and J are TRBV10-3 and TRBJ1-1; a possible D gene is TRBD1 (5 bases). This CDR3 contains 14 residues. Germline V gene sequence: CDR1 ENHRY, CDR2 SYGVKD. The CDR3 loop reads CAISESGTAAEAFS. The CDR3 DNA reads as TGCGCCATCAGTGAGTCGGGGACGGCTGCTGAAGCTTTCTCT.

This clonotype was observed at least ten times. A much more abundant neighbour one base away suggests this may be a read error. This chain connects TRBV20-1 to TRBJ2-1; no firm D call. Germline loops: CDR1 DFQATT, CDR2 SNEGSKA (reference sequence). The CDR3 has 13 residues. In DNA form, the CDR3 reads TGCAGTGGAGAGCGCTTCTCCTACAATGAGCAGCTCTTC. This translates into CSGERFSYNEQLF.

This clonotype was seen only a few times. Compared with germline, one end of the junction differs, possibly owing to a read error. This chain uses TRBV11-3 with TRBJ2-3; D is ambiguous. The CDR3 has 11 amino acids. The germline V gene has CDR1 SGHNT and CDR2 YENEEA. The CDR3 nucleotides read TGTGTCAGCAGCTCGAGGACCAGAGGGTATTTT. It specifies CVSSSRTRGYF.

To note about this clonotype: A junction boundary mismatches the germline segment, possibly from a read error. J is TRBJ1-1 and V is TRBV6-5; D is unclear. CDR1 and CDR2 from the germline V gene are MNHEY and SVGAGI. CDR3 length equals 13 residues. The DNA of the CDR3 is TGTCCCAGCAGGAACGGGGAGAACACTGAAGCTTTCTTT. This gives the protein CPSRNGENTEAFF.

Concerning this clonotype itself: One base away lies a much larger clone, so this may be a sequencing read error. The CDR3 does not end in the conserved phenylalanine or tryptophan, so this is likely a read error. This chain joins TRBV5-6 and TRBJ2-3, with TRBD2 identical over 7 bases. The CDR3 loop spans 14 amino acids. V shed 3 bases, J shed 4 bases, and the junction held 5 bases outside the gene matches. Germline V lookup: CDR1 SGHDT, CDR2 YYEEEE. CDR3 region: CASSWVGGSDTQYL. In DNA form, the CDR3 reads TGTGCCAGCAGCTGGGTGGGGGGGTCAGATACGCAGTATCTT.

The table lists this clonotype with many counts. V gene TRBV11-3 combines with J gene TRBJ2-7, with 10 bases fitting TRBD2. V dropped 9 bases and J dropped 3; count of bases not matched to a gene: 8. Looked up from germline, CDR1 is SGHNT and CDR2 is YENEEA. This CDR3 has 14 amino acids. The CDR3 DNA is TGTGCCAGTAGGAGGGCTAGCGGGAGCTACGAGCAGTACTTC. This gives the protein CASRRASGSYEQYF.

Concerning this clonotype: One end of the junction does not line up with germline, which may come from a read error. The chain recombines TRBV10-1 with TRBJ2-2; 9 bases match TRBD2. This CDR3 has 15 amino acids. The germline V gene has CDR1 WNHNN and CDR2 SYGVQD (reference sequence). In DNA form, the CDR3 reads TGCGCCAGCAGTGAGTCGGCTAGCGGGGCCGGGAAGCTGTTTTTC. Protein product: CASSESASGAGKLFF.

This clonotype was detected ten times or more. The chain joins TRBV20-1 to TRBJ2-7; D call uncertain. The V gene's germline CDR1 is DFQATT and CDR2 SNEGSKA (reference sequence). The CDR3 is made up of 13 amino acids. V was pared by 1 base and J by 0 bases, with 7 bases between. Here the CDR3 reads CSARADYSYEQYF. The DNA for the CDR3 is TGCAGTGCTAGAGCAGATTACTCCTACGAGCAGTACTTC.

In its sample, this clonotype was seen a few times. One junction end disagrees with the germline gene, perhaps due to a read error. The chain combines TRBV6-1 with TRBJ2-5, with 15 bases lining up with TRBD2. Germline V lookup: CDR1 MNHNS, CDR2 SASEGT. This CDR3 region has 15 residues. CDR3 protein: CAGSEEGLAGGPEYF. The DNA of the CDR3 is TGTGCCGGCAGTGAAGAGGGACTAGCGGGAGGCCCGGAGTACTTC.

On this clonotype itself: A much larger clone differs from this one at a single base, so this may be a read error. The chain is built from TRBV30 and TRBJ1-2, with 9 bases fitting TRBD1. The CDR3 runs 13 residues. The V and J ends lost 0 bases and 6 bases, in that order; junction bases with no gene match: 2. Germline CDR1 GTSNPN, CDR2 SVGIG (reference sequence). In DNA form, the CDR3 reads TGTGCCTGGAGTGTCACAGGGGGCAATGGCTACACCTTC. Encoded protein: CAWSVTGGNGYTF.

The genes are TRBV12-3 or TRBV12-4 and TRBJ2-2, with D maybe TRBD2 (7 bases). The CDR3 has 15 amino acids. Trimming cost V 7 bases and J 6 bases, with 18 bases left between them. CDR3 DNA sequence: TGTGCCAGCATTTGTGGGGGGGGGCCCTCCGGGGAGCTGTTTTTT. Translated, it gives CASICGGGPSGELFF.

In this sample, this clonotype turned up a few times. This may arise from a read error, as a much more abundant clone is one base away. This chain uses TRBV12-3 or TRBV12-4 with TRBJ2-7; 7 bases are shared with TRBD2. The CDR3 covers 16 residues. CDR3 coding DNA: TGTGCCAGCTGTTTAGTGGGCGGGAGTGGTAAGGACGAGCAGTACTTC. Translated, it gives CASCLVGGSGKDEQYF.

About this clonotype itself: With a much larger clone just one base away, this may be a read error. This chain joins TRBV28 and TRBJ2-1, with D perhaps matching TRBD1 or TRBD2 (5 bases each). Trimming shortened V by 4 bases and J by 0 bases, and 13 bases separated the two germline ends. Germline-derived CDR1 and CDR2 are MDHEN and SYDVKM. This CDR3 contains 16 residues. The CDR3 DNA is TGTGCCAGCAGTTCCCAAGCAGGGAGCTCCTACAATGAGCAGTTCTTC. Its protein product is CASSSQAGSSYNEQFF.

On this clonotype: Compared with germline, one end of the junction differs, possibly owing to a read error. J is TRBJ2-7 and V is TRBV12-3 or TRBV12-4, with 7 bases lining up with TRBD2. There are 13 residues in the CDR3. CDR3 sequence reads: CASSPELAYEQYF. CDR3 bases: TGTGCCAGCAGTCCCGAACTAGCGTACGAACAGTACTTC.

This clonotype was detected ten times or more. The V call is TRBV12-3 or TRBV12-4, the J call TRBJ2-1; no clear D gene. This CDR3 has 13 amino acids. The V end was cut by 7 bases, the J end by 0 bases, with 7 bases between. This CDR3 is CASMTSSYNEQFF. CDR3 nucleotide sequence: TGTGCCAGCATGACCAGCTCCTACAATGAGCAGTTCTTC.

Comment on this clonotype: This likely comes from a read error, as the CDR3 has no conserved phenylalanine or tryptophan at its end. The chain combines TRBV4-1 with TRBJ1-5; D is perhaps TRBD1 (6 bases). Per the germline V gene, CDR1 is MGHRA and CDR2 is YSYEKL. The CDR3 totals 15 residues. Trimming took 0 bases from V and 3 from J, leaving 9 bases between them. The CDR3 region is CASSQDQGSNQPQHL. The CDR3 DNA reads as TGCGCCAGCAGCCAAGATCAGGGGTCCAATCAGCCCCAGCATCTT.

As for this clonotype: One end of the junction varies from germline; a read error may be responsible. The rearrangement uses TRBV11-2 and TRBJ2-7; D possibly corresponds to TRBD1 (5 bases). The CDR3 spans 15 residues. Germline assignment: CDR1 SGHAT and CDR2 FQNNGV. The CDR3 coding sequence is TGTTCCAGCAGCTTAATCCAGGGTTATTATGTGGATCAGTACTTC. Its protein product is CSSSLIQGYYVDQYF.

This clonotype was counted once. Germline and junction disagree at one end, which may indicate a read error. This chain joins TRBV11-3 and TRBJ2-1; TRBD2 is a possible D gene (6 bases). The CDR3 extends over 14 amino acids. CDR1 is SGHNT and CDR2 is YENEEA in the germline V gene. The chain's CDR3 is CTSRRTNTPTEQFF. In DNA, the CDR3 is TGTACCAGCAGACGGACTAATACGCCTACTGAGCAGTTCTTC.

The chain recombines TRBV9 with TRBJ1-6; no definite D call. The germline CDR1 and CDR2 sequences are SGDLS and YYNGEE. This CDR3 comprises 15 residues. Trimming took 4 bases from V and 5 from J, leaving 13 bases between them. CDR3 region: CASSPSADNNSPLHF. As DNA, the CDR3 is TGTGCCAGCAGCCCCTCGGCAGACAATAATTCACCCCTCCACTTT.

This clonotype was counted at least ten times. J is TRBJ2-7 and V is TRBV7-8; D ambiguous. Trimming removed 5 bases from V and 1 base from J, with 6 bases in between. Germline lookup yields CDR1 SGHVS and CDR2 FQNEAQ. The CDR3 contains 12 residues. The CDR3 sequence is CASSPASYEQYF. CDR3 coding DNA: TGTGCCAGCAGCCCAGCTTCCTACGAGCAGTACTTC.

About this clonotype: A read error is possible here, since a much larger clone lies one base away. The chain joins TRBV20-1 to TRBJ2-3, with 8 bases lining up with TRBD2. Germline lookup yields CDR1 DFQATT and CDR2 SNEGSKA (reference sequence). This CDR3 is built from 14 residues. CDR3 in amino acids: CKGAGADPTDTQYF. Written as DNA, the CDR3 is TGCAAGGGAGCGGGGGCCGACCCCACAGATACGCAGTATTTT.

Note on this clonotype: A much larger clone lies one base from this, so it may be a read error. The chain recombines TRBV20-1 with TRBJ2-3; 11 bases line up with TRBD2. Germline lookup yields CDR1 DFQATT and CDR2 SNEGSKA (reference sequence). This CDR3 is 14 amino acids long. CDR3 DNA sequence: TGCATTGCTCTGACTAGCGGGAACACAGATACGCAGTATTTT. Translating gives CIALTSGNTDTQYF.

The chain combines TRBV6-5 with TRBJ1-3; D unresolved. CDR1 is MNHEY, CDR2 SVGAGI, per germline. The CDR3 has 17 amino acids. With 11 bases removed from V and 2 bases from J, the gap between germline ends came to 25 bases. CDR3 residues: CAGKARPGRSPGNTIYF. CDR3 DNA: TGTGCCGGCAAAGCGAGGCCCGGACGGAGCCCTGGAAACACCATATATTTT.

Comment on this clonotype: One end of the junction does not line up with germline, which may come from a read error. The chain couples TRBV4-1 to TRBJ2-1, with no clear D. Germline V CDR1 and CDR2: MGHRA, YSYEKL. The CDR3 consists of 15 residues. CDR3 coding DNA: TGCGCCAGCAGCCAGAGGTCCAACTCCTACAATGAGCAGTTATTC. Protein: CASSQRSNSYNEQLF.

A single count supports this clonotype. The rearrangement links TRBV24-1 to TRBJ1-5; no clear D. The end of the DNA fits TRBJ2-3 better, so the J call may be wrong. This CDR3 contains 14 residues. In germline, CDR1 is KGHDR, CDR2 SFDVKD. The CDR3 here is CATGAENSNQPQYF. The CDR3 DNA follows: TGTGCCACCGGCGCGGAGAATAGCAATCAGCCCCAGTATTTT.

To note about this clonotype: Its ends do not fully match the called genes, so a read error is possible. The gene calls are TRBV7-8 and TRBJ1-5, with D hard to call. The CDR3 totals 16 residues. Germline assignment: CDR1 SGHVS and CDR2 FQNEAQ. The CDR3 loop is CTSSLEGGRSRQPQHF. The CDR3 DNA sequence: TGTACCAGCAGCTTAGAGGGCGGTCGTTCAAGGCAGCCCCAGCATTTT.